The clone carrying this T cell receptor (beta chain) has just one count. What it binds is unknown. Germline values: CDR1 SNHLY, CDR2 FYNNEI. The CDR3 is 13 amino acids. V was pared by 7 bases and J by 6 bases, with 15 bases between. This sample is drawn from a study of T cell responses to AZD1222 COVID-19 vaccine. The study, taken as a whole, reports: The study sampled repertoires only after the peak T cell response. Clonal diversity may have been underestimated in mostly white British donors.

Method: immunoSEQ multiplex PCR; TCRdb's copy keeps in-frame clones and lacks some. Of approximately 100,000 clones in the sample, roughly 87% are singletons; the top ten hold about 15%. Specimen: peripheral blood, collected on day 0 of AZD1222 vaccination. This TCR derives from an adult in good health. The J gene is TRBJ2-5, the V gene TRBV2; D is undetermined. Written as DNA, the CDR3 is TGTGCCAGCACCAGCGACGGCTCGAAGACCCAGTACTTC. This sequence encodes CASTSDGSKTQYF.